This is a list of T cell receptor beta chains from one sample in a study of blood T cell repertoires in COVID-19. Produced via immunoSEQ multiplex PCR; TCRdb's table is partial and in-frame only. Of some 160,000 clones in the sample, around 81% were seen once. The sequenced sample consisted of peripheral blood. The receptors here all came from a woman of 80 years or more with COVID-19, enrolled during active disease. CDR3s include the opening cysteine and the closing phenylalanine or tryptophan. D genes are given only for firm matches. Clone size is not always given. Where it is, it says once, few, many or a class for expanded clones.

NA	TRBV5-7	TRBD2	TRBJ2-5	CASSPYSRTSGVETQYF	TGTGCCAGCAGCCCCTACAGTAGGACTAGCGGGGTAGAGACCCAGTACTTC
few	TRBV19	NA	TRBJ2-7	CASSTDYSEQYF	TGTGCCAGTAGTACGGACTATAGCGAGCAGTACTTC
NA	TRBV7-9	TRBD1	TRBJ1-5	CASSLGTGSSNQPQHF	TGTGCCAGCAGCTTAGGGACAGGATCTAGCAATCAGCCCCAGCATTTT
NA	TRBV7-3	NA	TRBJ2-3	CASSSGQKSDTQYF	TGTGCCAGCAGCTCCGGACAGAAATCAGATACGCAGTATTTT
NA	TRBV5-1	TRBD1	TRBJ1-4	CASSSGQGQATNEKLFF	TGCGCCAGCAGCTCCGGACAGGGACAAGCAACTAATGAAAAACTGTTTTTT
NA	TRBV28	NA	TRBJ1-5	CASSPQGNQPQHF	TGTGCCAGCAGTCCACAGGGAAATCAGCCCCAGCATTTT
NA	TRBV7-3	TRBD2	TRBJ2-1	CASSFGGRYNEQFF	TGTGCCAGCAGCTTTGGCGGGAGGTACAATGAGCAGTTCTTC
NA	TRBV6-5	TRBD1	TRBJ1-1	CASSRNRQGDTEAFF	TGTGCCAGCAGCCGAAACCGACAGGGCGACACTGAAGCTTTCTTT
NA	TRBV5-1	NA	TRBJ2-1	CASSFSSLYSYNEQFF	TGCGCCAGCAGCTTCTCTAGCTTATACTCCTACAATGAGCAGTTCTTC
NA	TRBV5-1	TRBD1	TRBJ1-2	CASSPGQGSSYGYTF	TGCGCCAGCAGCCCGGGACAGGGCTCGAGCTATGGCTACACCTTC
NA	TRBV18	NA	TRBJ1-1	CASSPRDTEAFF	TGTGCCAGCTCCCCCAGGGACACTGAAGCTTTCTTT
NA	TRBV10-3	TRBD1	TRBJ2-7	CAIQTGQGYEQYF	TGTGCCATCCAGACCGGACAGGGCTACGAGCAGTACTTC
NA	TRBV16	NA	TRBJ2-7	CASSPTRVRSGEQYF	TGTGCCAGCAGCCCAACTAGAGTAAGATCGGGCGAGCAGTACTTC
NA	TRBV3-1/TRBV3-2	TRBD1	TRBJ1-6	CASSRQTGRYNSPLHF	TGTGCCAGCAGCCGCCAGACAGGGAGGTATAATTCACCCCTCCACTTT
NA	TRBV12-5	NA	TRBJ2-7	CASGSGHLSYEQYF	TGTGCTAGTGGATCGGGACACCTCTCCTACGAGCAGTACTTC